This T cell receptor (beta chain) is drawn from a study of cytotoxic CD8 clonotypes in ibrutinib-treated CLL. Notes on this clone: Its antigen remains unidentified.

Germline-derived CDR1 and CDR2 are SGHNT and YYREEE (reference sequence). This CDR3 contains 16 residues. V dropped 4 bases and J dropped 6; count of bases not matched to a gene: 12. Study outcomes and limitations: Pretreatment clonality was elevated relative to age-matched healthy donors and paralleled circulating CD8+ T-cell counts.

The intended depth for sequencing was 1 in 200,000 to 1 in 1 million T cells. Only in-frame clones appear in the TCRdb table, and some are missing; sequencing was by immunoSEQ multiplex PCR. The repertoire holds 13,000 to 15,000 clones, with 52% as singletons. This TCR derives from a human donor with chronic lymphocytic leukemia. The genes are TRBV5-4 and TRBJ2-1; 8 bases align to TRBD2. This specimen was PBMCs, taken at a 24-month disease-progression time point, from a patient treated with ibrutinib. CDR3 sequence reads: CASSKPQAGETNEQFF. In DNA form, the CDR3 reads TGTGCCAGCAGCAAGCCCCAAGCGGGGGAGACCAATGAGCAGTTCTTC.